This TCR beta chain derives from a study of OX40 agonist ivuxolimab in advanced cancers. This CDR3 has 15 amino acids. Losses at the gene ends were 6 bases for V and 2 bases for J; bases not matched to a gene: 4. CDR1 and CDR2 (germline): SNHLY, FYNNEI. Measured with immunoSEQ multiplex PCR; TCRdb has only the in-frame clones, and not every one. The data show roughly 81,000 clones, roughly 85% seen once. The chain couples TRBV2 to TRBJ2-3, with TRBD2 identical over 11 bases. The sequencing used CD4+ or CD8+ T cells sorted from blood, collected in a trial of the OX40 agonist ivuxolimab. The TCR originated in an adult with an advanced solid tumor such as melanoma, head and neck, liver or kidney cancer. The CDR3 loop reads CASRRLAGTTDTQYF. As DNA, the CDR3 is TGTGCCAGCAGGAGACTAGCGGGAACCACAGATACGCAGTATTTT.